Listed below are T cell receptor beta chains from one sample, sequenced in a study of identical twins. TCRdb passed the 5' RACE reads through MiXCR, listing each CDR3 protein once. The sample yields 1,800,000 or so distinct CDR3 sequences, under 35% seen once. Specimen: cord blood. The receptors come from a newborn girl in good health. Each CDR3 is given with its conserved first and last residue. A D gene is named only where the DNA matches it firmly. Rows may omit the clone size; those that give it use once, few, many or a size class.

d_gene	v_gene	j_gene	abundance	CDR3aa	CDR3nt
TRBD1	TRBV4-2	TRBJ1-6	few	CASSQETGVSPLHF	TGTGCCAGCAGCCAAGAAACAGGGGTTTCACCCCTCCACTTT
NA	TRBV7-2	TRBJ2-1	NA	CANSLAPLRYNEQFF	TGTGCCAACAGCTTAGCCCCCCTGCGGTACAATGAGCAGTTCTTC
NA	TRBV2	TRBJ2-7	NA	CASSGGTGLGQYF	TGTGCCAGCAGTGGGGGGACTGGCCTAGGTCAGTACTTC
TRBD2	TRBV20-1	TRBJ2-5	few	CSARLTSGRWETQYF	TGCAGTGCTAGACTGACTAGCGGGAGATGGGAGACCCAGTACTTC
NA	TRBV7-9	TRBJ1-4	NA	CASSFVRGWEKLFF	TGTGCCAGCAGCTTCGTCAGGGGATGGGAAAAACTGTTTTTT
TRBD2	TRBV7-2	TRBJ2-1	few	CASSSTRTRIHEQFF	TGTGCCAGCAGCTCAACGCGGACTAGAATCCATGAGCAGTTCTTC
NA	TRBV5-1	TRBJ1-5	few	CASSWGINQPQHF	TGCGCCAGCAGCTGGGGGATAAATCAGCCCCAGCATTTT
NA	TRBV12-3/TRBV12-4	TRBJ2-3	NA	CASSRLPKNTDTQYF	TGTGCCAGCAGTCGACTTCCAAAAAACACAGATACGCAGTATTTT
NA	TRBV2	TRBJ1-4	NA	CASNDAGTPHEKLFF	TGTGCCAGCAACGACGCCGGGACGCCCCATGAAAAACTGTTTTTT
TRBD1	TRBV25-1	TRBJ1-5	few	CASSELGTEPQHF	TGTGCCAGCAGTGAATTGGGGACAGAGCCCCAGCATTTT
TRBD1	TRBV7-9	TRBJ1-2	NA	CGSSLGQGAEGYTF	TGTGGCAGCAGCTTGGGACAGGGGGCGGAGGGCTACACCTTC
NA	TRBV20-1	TRBJ2-7	NA	CSARNFPSSYEQYF	TGCAGTGCTAGGAACTTCCCAAGCTCCTACGAGCAGTACTTC
NA	TRBV6-6	TRBJ1-2	NA	CASSFVGRPNYGYTF	TGTGCCAGCAGTTTCGTCGGACGGCCTAACTATGGCTACACCTTC
TRBD2	TRBV5-1	TRBJ2-2	NA	CASSLAGGFTTGELFF	TGCGCCAGCAGCTTAGCGGGAGGGTTTACCACCGGGGAGCTGTTTTTT
NA	TRBV10-3	TRBJ2-3	few	CAISEFSSERDTQYF	TGTGCCATCAGTGAGTTCTCTAGCGAGAGGGATACGCAGTATTTT
TRBD2	TRBV12-3/TRBV12-4	TRBJ2-5	many	CASSPLGWASREQYF	TGTGCCAGCAGTCCCCTAGGTTGGGCATCGCGGGAGCAGTACTTC